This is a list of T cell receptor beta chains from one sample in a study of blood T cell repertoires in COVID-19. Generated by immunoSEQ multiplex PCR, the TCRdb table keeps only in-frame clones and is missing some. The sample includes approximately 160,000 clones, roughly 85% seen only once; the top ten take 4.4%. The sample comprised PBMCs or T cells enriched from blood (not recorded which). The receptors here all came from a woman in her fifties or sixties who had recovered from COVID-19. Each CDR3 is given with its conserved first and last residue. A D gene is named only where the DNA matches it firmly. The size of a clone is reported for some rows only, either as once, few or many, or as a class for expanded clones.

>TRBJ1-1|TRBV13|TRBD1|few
CASSSTTGPAFF
TGTGCCAGCAGCTCAACGACAGGGCCAGCTTTCTTT
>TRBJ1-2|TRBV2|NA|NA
CASRQGRDGYTF
TGTGCCAGCAGACAGGGAAGGGACGGCTACACCTTC
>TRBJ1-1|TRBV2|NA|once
CAWLNRDTEAFF
TGTGCCTGGCTTAACAGGGACACTGAAGCTTTCTTT
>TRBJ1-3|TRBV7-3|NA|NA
CASSPNQGGVTGNTIYF
TGTGCCAGCAGCCCGAACCAAGGCGGGGTAACTGGAAACACCATATATTTT
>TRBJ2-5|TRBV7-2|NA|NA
CASSSFDSQETQYF
TGTGCCAGCAGCTCCTTCGACAGCCAAGAGACCCAGTACTTC
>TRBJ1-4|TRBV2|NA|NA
CASRLSGVSNEKLFF
TGTGCCAGCAGACTGTCGGGAGTTTCTAATGAAAAACTGTTTTTT
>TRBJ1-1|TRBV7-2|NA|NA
CASSSVWQGTEAFF
TGTGCCAGCAGCTCTGTTTGGCAGGGCACTGAAGCTTTCTTT
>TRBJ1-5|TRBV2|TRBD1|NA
CASRTGVGGNQPQHF
TGTGCCAGCAGGACAGGGGTCGGTGGCAATCAGCCCCAGCATTTT
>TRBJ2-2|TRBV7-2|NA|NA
CASSLVSTGELFF
TGTGCCAGCAGCTTAGTTTCTACCGGGGAGCTGTTTTTT
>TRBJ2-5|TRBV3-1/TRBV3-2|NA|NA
CAVTMSETQYF
TGTGCCGTGACTATGTCGGAGACCCAGTACTTC
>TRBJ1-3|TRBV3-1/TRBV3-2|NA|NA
CASSQAPSTASGNTIYF
TGTGCCAGCAGCCAAGCCCCCTCGACAGCCTCTGGAAACACCATATATTTT
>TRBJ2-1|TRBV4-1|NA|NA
CASSQERTGEQFF
TGCGCCAGCAGCCAAGAGCGTACCGGTGAGCAGTTCTTC
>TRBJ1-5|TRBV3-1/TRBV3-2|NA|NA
CASSTRRDQPQHF
TGTGCCAGCAGCACCCGGCGGGATCAGCCCCAGCATTTT
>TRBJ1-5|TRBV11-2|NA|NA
CASSLDFYSNQPQHF
TGTGCCAGCAGCTTAGACTTCTATAGCAATCAGCCCCAGCATTTT
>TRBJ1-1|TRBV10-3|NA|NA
CAISDPQGRWTEAFF
TGTGCCATCAGTGACCCACAGGGTAGGTGGACTGAAGCTTTCTTT
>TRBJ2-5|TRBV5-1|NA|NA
CASSRSSETQYF
TGCGCCAGCAGCCGTTCGTCGGAGACCCAGTACTTC